The table lists the clone carrying this T cell receptor beta chain with a count of one. Libraries were prepared by immunoSEQ multiplex PCR; TCRdb keeps only in-frame clonotypes and omits some of them. The sample carries hundreds of thousands of clones, about 83% recorded once. The data were taken from a study of blood T cell repertoires in COVID-19. Across the whole study: T cells, B-cell-depleted T cells, or PBMCs supplied cDNA or gDNA.

The CDR3 loop spans 14 amino acids. Germline CDR1 and CDR2: LNHDA and SQIVND (reference sequence). V was trimmed by 2 bases and J by 2 bases, leaving 7 bases between them. The sequence was obtained from a woman aged 30 to 39 with COVID-19, enrolled during active disease. This rearrangement joins TRBV19 to TRBJ2-1; D possibly corresponds to TRBD1 (5 bases). Specimen: peripheral blood. The CDR3 spells CASSIQGPYNEQFF. In DNA form, the CDR3 reads TGTGCCAGTAGTATACAGGGCCCCTACAATGAGCAGTTCTTC. Full variable domain (rest looked up from reference TRBV19 and TRBJ2-1): DGGITQSPKYLFRKEGQNVTLSCEQNLNHDAMYWYRQDPGQGLRLIYYSQIVNDFQKGDIAEGYSVSREKKESFPLTVTSAQKNPTAFYLCASSIQGPYNEQFFGPGTRLTVL.